This T cell receptor beta chain was identified in a study of tumor and adjacent non-tumor tissue in lung cancer listed by TCRdb under 2018. Describing the broader study: Of the cohort, eleven to twelve patients had adenocarcinoma, 2 had squamous cell carcinoma and 1 had small cell lung cancer. The 15 or so patients were aged roughly 30 to 85 years, included 10 men and 5 women, and had TNM stage I to III disease. Sequencing generated a total of approximately 130 million productive TCRbeta reads, averaging approximately 3.8 million reads per sample. For each patient, one tumor sample and one normal lung sample were taken, giving approximately 30 paired specimens that underwent TCRbeta CDR3 sequencing. Bulk TCRbeta repertoires were compared between lung tumor tissue and matched distant non-tumor lung tissue obtained from around 14 lung cancer patients. Overall study outcomes, separate from this receptor: With only roughly 14 patients in the cohort, the authors noted that larger samples and more detailed clinical data are needed. The top 100 clones accounted for a significantly larger cumulative portion of the repertoire in normal lung than in tumor tissue. TCR diversity was significantly higher in younger patients, and higher tumor TCR diversity was associated with shorter overall and disease-free survival. The methods do not name the sequencing platform or mention unique molecular identifiers. TCR diversity (inverse Simpson) was significantly higher in tumor than in normal lung tissue (roughly 430 vs 170, P = 0.0075, Mann-Whitney U test). Peripheral blood was not sequenced, so blood TCRbeta repertoires were not examined in the lung cancer patients of the study.

Worth noting for this clonotype: The target of this receptor is not known. The junction shows a germline mismatch at one end, possibly a read error.

The germline V gene gives CDR1 as SQVTM and CDR2 as ANQGSEA. There are 14 amino acids in the CDR3, from cysteine to phenylalanine inclusive. Only the CDR3 DNA is retained, 42 bases long and in frame from the first base. Receptor amplification or capture employed multiplex PCR. The sequencer was an Illumina HiSeq 2500. TCRbeta libraries were constructed through three rounds of nested PCR with primers (Table S4) according to protocols adapted from ARM-PCR. Before sequencing, PCR products of 200-500 bp were cut from the gel and purified using the QIAquick gel extraction kit. The published analysis was carried out like this. Trimmomatic was used to clean the reads, FLASH was used to merge the reads into complete CDR3 sequences, and MiTCR was used to assign the reads to V(D)J germline segments. Clonal diversity was computed as the inverse Simpson's index with VDJtools. In-frame sequences lacking a premature stop codon were counted as productive reads. Using fastp trimming at Q25 and MiXCR clonotype assembly, TCRdb reanalyzed the public sequencing data and kept in-frame beta chains. Entries are consolidated by CDR3 protein sequence, retaining the most common genes and DNA. None of the V and J calls come from the authors' own analysis; TCRdb made them. This sample has about 90,000 distinct CDR3 sequences in its table, and around three quarters of those were observed once. The top ten constitute about a fifth of the sample.

Bulk unsorted tissue served as the source for RNA extraction, and RNA quality was assessed using a NanoDrop ND-1000 and an Agilent 2100. For the normal lung samples, distant non-tumor tissue was collected more than 3 cm away from the tumor edge. Newly diagnosed lung cancer patients without prior chemotherapy who had been admitted for thoracic surgery in China between August and November 2014 were enrolled as donors. Anyone who had undergone radiotherapy or chemotherapy before, or who had another cancer at the same time, was left out of the study. Pieces of surgical tissue measuring roughly 1-2.1 cm3 were kept in RNAlater solution and held at -80 degrees C until needed.

Recombination connected TRBV29-1 to TRBJ2-7; TRBD1 matches 8 bases in the middle. The sequencing input was distant non-tumor lung tissue. This TCR was sampled from a woman aged 50 to 65 with non-small cell lung cancer. CDR3 protein: CSVARDRSSCEQYF. Here is the DNA: TGTAGCGTGGCTCGGGACAGGAGCTCCTGTGAACAGTACTTC.